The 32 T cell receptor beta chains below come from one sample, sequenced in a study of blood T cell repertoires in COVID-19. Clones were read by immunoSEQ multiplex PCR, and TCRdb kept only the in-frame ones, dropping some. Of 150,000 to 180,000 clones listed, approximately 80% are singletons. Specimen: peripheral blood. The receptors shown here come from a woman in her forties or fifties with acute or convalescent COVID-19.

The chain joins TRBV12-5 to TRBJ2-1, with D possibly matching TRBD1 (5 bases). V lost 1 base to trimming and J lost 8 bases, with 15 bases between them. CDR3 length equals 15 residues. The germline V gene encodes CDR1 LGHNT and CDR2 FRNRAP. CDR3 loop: CASGLDPMDNDEQFF. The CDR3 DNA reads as TGTGCTAGTGGTTTGGACCCGATGGACAACGATGAGCAGTTCTTC.

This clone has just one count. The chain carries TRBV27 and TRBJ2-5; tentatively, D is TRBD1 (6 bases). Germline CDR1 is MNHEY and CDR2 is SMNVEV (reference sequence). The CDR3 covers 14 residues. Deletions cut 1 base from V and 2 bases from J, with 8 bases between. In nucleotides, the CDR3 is TGTGCCAGCAGTTTATTGGGGGCTCAAGAGACCCAGTACTTC. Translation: CASSLLGAQETQYF.

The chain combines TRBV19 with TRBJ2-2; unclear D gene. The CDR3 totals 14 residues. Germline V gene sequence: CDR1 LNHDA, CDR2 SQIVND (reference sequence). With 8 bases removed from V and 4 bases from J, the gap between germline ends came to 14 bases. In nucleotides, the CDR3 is TGTGCCAGTCTCCCTTGGCAAAGCACCGGGGAGCTGTTTTTT. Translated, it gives CASLPWQSTGELFF.

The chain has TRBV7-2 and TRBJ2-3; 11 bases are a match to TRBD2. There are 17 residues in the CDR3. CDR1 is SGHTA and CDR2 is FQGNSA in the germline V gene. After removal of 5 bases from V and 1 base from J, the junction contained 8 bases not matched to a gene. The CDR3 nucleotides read TGTGCCAGCAGCCGGACTAGCGGGTCAACTGGCACAGATACGCAGTATTTT. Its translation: CASSRTSGSTGTDTQYF. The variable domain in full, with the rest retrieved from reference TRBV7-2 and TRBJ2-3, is GAGVSQSPSNKVTEKGKDVELRCDPISGHTALYWYRQSLGQGLEFLIYFQGNSAPDKSGLPSDRFSAERTGGSVSTLTIQRTQQEDSAVYLCASSRTSGSTGTDTQYFGPGTRLTVL.

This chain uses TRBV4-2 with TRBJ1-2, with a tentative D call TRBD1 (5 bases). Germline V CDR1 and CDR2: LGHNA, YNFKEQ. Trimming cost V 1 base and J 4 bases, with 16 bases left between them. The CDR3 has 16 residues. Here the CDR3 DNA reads TGTGCCAGCAGCCAAGTGTTAGGTTCAGGGCCCTATGGCTACACCTTC. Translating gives CASSQVLGSGPYGYTF.

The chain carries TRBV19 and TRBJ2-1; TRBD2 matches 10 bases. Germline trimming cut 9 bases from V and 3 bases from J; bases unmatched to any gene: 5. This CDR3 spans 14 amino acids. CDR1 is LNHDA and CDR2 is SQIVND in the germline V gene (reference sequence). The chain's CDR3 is CASSRTSGYNEQFF. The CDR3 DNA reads TGTGCCAGCAGCCGGACTAGCGGCTACAATGAGCAGTTCTTC.

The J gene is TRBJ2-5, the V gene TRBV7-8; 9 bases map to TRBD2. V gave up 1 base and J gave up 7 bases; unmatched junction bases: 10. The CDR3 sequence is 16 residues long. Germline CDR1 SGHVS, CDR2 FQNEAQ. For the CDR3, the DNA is TGTGCCAGCAGCTTAGTATGGCGGGGGGGCCGAGTGACCCAGTACTTC. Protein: CASSLVWRGGRVTQYF.

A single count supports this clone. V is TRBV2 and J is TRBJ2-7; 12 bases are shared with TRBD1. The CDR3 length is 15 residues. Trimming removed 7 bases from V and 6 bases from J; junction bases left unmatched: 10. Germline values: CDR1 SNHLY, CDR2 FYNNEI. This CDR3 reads CASTSSGTGGLEQYF. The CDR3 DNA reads TGTGCCAGCACCTCATCCGGGACAGGGGGCCTCGAGCAGTACTTC.

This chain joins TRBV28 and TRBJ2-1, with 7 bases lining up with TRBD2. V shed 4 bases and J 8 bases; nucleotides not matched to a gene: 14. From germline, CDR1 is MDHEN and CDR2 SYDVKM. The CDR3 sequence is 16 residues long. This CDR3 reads CASSSLGEGNEDEQFF. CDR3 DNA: TGTGCCAGCAGTTCTCTAGGGGAGGGGAATGAGGATGAGCAGTTCTTC.

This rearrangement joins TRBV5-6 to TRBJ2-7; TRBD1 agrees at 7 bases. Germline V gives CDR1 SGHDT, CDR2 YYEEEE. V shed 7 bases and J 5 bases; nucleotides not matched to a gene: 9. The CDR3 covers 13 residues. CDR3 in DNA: TGTGCCAGCTCCTGGACAGGTTTCGACGAGCAGTACTTC. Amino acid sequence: CASSWTGFDEQYF.

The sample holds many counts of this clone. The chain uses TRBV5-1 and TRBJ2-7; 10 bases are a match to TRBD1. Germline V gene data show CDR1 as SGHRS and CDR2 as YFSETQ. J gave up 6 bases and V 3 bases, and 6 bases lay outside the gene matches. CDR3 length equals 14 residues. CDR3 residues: CASSWDRGSVEQYF. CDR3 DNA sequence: TGCGCCAGCAGCTGGGACAGGGGATCAGTCGAGCAGTACTTC.

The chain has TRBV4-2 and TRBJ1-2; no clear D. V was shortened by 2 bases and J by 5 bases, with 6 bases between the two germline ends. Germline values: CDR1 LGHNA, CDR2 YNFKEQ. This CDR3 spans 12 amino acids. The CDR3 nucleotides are TGTGCCAGCAGCCAATTCGGTTATGGCTACACCTTC. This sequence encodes CASSQFGYGYTF.

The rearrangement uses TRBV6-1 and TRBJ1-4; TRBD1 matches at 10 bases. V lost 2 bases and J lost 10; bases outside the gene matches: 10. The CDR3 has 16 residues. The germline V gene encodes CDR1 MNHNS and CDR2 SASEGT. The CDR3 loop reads CASSESPGTGDGKLFF. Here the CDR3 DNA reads TGTGCCAGCAGTGAAAGTCCCGGGACAGGGGACGGAAAACTGTTTTTT.

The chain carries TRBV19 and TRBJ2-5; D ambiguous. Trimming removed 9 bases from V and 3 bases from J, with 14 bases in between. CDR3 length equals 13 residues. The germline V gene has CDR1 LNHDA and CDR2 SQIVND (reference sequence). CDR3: CASSTTGKETQYF. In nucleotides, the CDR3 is TGTGCCAGCTCTACGACGGGTAAAGAGACCCAGTACTTC. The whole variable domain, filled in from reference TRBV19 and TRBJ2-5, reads DGGITQSPKYLFRKEGQNVTLSCEQNLNHDAMYWYRQDPGQGLRLIYYSQIVNDFQKGDIAEGYSVSREKKESFPLTVTSAQKNPTAFYLCASSTTGKETQYFGPGTRLLVL.

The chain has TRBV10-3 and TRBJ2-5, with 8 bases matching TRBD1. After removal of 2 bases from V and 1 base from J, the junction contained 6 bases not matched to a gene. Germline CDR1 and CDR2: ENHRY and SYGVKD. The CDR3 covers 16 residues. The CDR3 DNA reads TGTGCCATCAGTGAGGGTCGGACAGGGAGCCAAGAGACCCAGTACTTC. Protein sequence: CAISEGRTGSQETQYF.

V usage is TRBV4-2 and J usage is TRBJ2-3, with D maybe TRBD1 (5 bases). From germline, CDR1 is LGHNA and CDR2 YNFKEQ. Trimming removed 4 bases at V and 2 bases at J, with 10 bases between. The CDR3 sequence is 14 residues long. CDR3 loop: CASSLQGTTDTQYF. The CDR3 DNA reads TGTGCCAGCAGCCTTCAGGGCACCACAGATACGCAGTATTTT.

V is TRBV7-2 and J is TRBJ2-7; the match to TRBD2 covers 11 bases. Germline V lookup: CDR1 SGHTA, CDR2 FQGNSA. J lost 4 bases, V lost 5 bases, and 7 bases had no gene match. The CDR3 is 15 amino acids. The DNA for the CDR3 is TGTGCCAGCAGCCTGGATAGCGGGAGGGCGTACGAGCAGTACTTC. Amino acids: CASSLDSGRAYEQYF.

The CDR3 loop reads CASSLGLAGSTDTQYF. The DNA for the CDR3 is TGTGCCAGCAGCTTAGGACTAGCGGGGAGCACAGATACGCAGTATTTT. The chain couples TRBV7-7 to TRBJ2-3; 11 positions agree with TRBD2. Germline trimming cut 1 base from V and 0 bases from J; bases unmatched to any gene: 0. The CDR3 is 16 residues long. The germline gives CDR1 SSHAT, CDR2 FNYEAQ (reference sequence).

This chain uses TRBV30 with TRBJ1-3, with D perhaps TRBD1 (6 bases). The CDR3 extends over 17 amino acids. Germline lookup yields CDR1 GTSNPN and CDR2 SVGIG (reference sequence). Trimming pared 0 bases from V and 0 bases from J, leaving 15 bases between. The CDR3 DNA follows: TGTGCCTGGAGTGTAGGGGGACGTCGACCCTCTGGAAACACCATATATTTT. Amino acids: CAWSVGGRRPSGNTIYF. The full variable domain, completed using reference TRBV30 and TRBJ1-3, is SQTIHQWPATLVQPVGSPLSLECTVEGTSNPNLYWYRQAAGRGLQLLFYSVGIGQISSEVPQNLSASRPQDRQFILSSKKLLLSDSGFYLCAWSVGGRRPSGNTIYFGEGSWLTVV.

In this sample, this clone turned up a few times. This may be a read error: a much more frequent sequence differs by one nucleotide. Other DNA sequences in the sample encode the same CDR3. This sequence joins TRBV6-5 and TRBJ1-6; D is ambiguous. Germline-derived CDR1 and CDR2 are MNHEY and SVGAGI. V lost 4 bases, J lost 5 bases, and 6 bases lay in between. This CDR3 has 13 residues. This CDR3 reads CASSLEHNSPLHF. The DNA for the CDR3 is TGTGCCAGCAGTTTAGAGCATAATTCACCCCTCCACTTT.

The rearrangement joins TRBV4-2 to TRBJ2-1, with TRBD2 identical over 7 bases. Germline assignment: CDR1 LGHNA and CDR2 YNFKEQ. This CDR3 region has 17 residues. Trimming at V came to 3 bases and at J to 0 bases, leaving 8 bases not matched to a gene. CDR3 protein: CASSQAGTTSSYNEQFF. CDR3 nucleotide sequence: TGTGCCAGCAGCCAGGCCGGGACTACCAGCTCCTACAATGAGCAGTTCTTC.

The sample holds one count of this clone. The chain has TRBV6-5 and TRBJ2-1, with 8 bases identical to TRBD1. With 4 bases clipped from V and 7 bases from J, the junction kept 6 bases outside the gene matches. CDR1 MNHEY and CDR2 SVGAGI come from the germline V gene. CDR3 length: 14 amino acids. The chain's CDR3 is CASSSGQGNNEQFF. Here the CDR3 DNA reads TGTGCCAGCAGTTCAGGACAGGGTAATAATGAGCAGTTCTTC.

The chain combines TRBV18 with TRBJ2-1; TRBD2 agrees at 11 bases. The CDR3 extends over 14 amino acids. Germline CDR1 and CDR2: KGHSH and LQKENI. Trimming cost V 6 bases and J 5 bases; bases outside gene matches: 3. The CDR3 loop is CASSSTSGDNEQFF. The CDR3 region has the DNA TGTGCCAGCTCCTCGACTAGCGGGGACAATGAGCAGTTCTTC.

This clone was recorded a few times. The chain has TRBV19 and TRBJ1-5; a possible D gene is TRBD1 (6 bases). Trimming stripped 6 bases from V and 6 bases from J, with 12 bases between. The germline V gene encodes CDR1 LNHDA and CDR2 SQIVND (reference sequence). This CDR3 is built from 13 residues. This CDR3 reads CASSGGGVQPQHF. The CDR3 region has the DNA TGTGCCAGTAGCGGAGGGGGGGTTCAGCCCCAGCATTTT.

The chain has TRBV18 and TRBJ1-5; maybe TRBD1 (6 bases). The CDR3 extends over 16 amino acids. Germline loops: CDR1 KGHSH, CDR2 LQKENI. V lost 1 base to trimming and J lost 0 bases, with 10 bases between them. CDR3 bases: TGTGCCAGCTCACCACGTCAACAGGGTAGCAATCAGCCCCAGCATTTT. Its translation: CASSPRQQGSNQPQHF.

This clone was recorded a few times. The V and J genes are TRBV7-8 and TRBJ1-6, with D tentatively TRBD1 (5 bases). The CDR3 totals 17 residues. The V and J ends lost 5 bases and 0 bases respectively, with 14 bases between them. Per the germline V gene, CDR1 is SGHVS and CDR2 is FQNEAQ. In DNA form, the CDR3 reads TGTGCCAGCAGCCTCAGTGGGGGACTCTCCTATAATTCACCCCTCCACTTT. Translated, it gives CASSLSGGLSYNSPLHF.

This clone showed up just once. CDR3 coding DNA: TGTGCCAGCAGTCCGAGCGGGGCTCCGGGAAACGTAGAGTACTTC. Translating gives CASSPSGAPGNVEYF. V is TRBV27 and J is TRBJ2-7; 7 positions match TRBD2. The CDR3 spans 15 residues. V trimming: 5 bases; J trimming: 11 bases; junction bases outside the gene matches: 18. The germline V gene has CDR1 MNHEY and CDR2 SMNVEV (reference sequence).

The CDR3 spells CASSQFSGQATEAFF. CDR3 bases: TGTGCCAGCAGCCAATTTTCCGGACAGGCCACTGAAGCTTTCTTT. V is TRBV7-2 and J is TRBJ1-1; 7 positions agree with TRBD1. Germline CDR1 SGHTA, CDR2 FQGNSA. The CDR3 consists of 15 residues. V lost 5 bases, J lost 4 bases, and 10 bases stayed unmatched.

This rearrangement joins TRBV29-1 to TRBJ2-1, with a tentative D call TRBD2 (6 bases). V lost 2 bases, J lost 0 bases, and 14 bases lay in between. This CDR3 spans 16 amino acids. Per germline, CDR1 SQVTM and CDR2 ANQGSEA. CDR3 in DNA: TGCAGCGTTGAATACGGGGGAGCTTCCTCCTACAATGAGCAGTTCTTC. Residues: CSVEYGGASSYNEQFF.

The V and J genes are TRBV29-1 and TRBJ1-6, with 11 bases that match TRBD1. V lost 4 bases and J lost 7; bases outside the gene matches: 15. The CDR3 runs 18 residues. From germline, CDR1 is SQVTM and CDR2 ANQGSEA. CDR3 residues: CSVVPSNPGQGANSPLHF. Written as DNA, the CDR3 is TGCAGCGTTGTACCGAGTAACCCCGGACAGGGGGCGAATTCACCCCTCCACTTT.

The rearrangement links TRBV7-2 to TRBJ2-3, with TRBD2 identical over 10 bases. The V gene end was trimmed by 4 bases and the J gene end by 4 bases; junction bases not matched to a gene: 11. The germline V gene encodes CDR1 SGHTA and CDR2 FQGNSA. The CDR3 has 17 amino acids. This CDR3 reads CASSSIRLAGLADTQYF. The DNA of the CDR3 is TGTGCCAGCAGCTCTATACGACTAGCGGGTTTAGCAGATACGCAGTATTTT.

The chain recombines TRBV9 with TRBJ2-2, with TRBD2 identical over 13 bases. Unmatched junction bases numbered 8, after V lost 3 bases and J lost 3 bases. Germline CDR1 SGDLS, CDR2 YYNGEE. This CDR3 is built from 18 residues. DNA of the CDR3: TGTGCCAGCAGCGCAAAACTAGCGGGGGGGTTCGACACCGGGGAGCTGTTTTTT. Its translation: CASSAKLAGGFDTGELFF.